The entry below describes one T cell receptor (beta chain). Antigen specificity is unknown. This sample is drawn from a study of T cells expressing NK-cell markers. Study-wide background: Sequenced donors, eight in total, included seven who were HCMV-seropositive and one who was seronegative. Study-wide results and limits: In several donors, these clonotypes also led the CD3+CD56-NKG2C+ fraction.

TCRdb derives one entry per CDR3 protein from the 5' RACE reads, leaving out DNA. The sample has 120,000 to 150,000 distinct CDR3 sequences, and its top ten clones hold roughly 12%. The CDR3 has 16 residues. The germline CDR1 and CDR2 sequences are SEHNR and FQNEAQ (reference sequence). This chain joins TRBV7-9 and TRBJ2-3. The sequenced sample was blood T cells: a sorted CD56 or NKG2C T cell subset, CD4+ or CD8+ T cells, or bulk PBMC T cells (not recorded which). This clonotype was sampled from a man aged 18 to 29 in good health. CDR3: CASSFFARPSTDTQYF.